A selection of T cell receptor beta chains follows, all from one sample in a study of T cells in Graves' hyperthyroidism and ophthalmopathy. TCRdb analysed the multiplex PCR reads with MiXCR anew, one entry per CDR3 protein. Of around 420,000 distinct CDR3 sequences in the sample, approximately 14% were seen once. The sample comprised blood. These receptors were collected from a woman aged 18-35 years with Graves' hyperthyroidism. The CDR3 runs from the conserved cysteine through the conserved F or W. The order of the fields is D gene, J gene, clone size, V gene, CDR3 DNA, CDR3 protein. D genes are given only for firm matches. A row's size may be missing; if present it is once, few, many or a size class.

>.|TRBJ2-1|many|TRBV6-1
TGTGCCAGCAGTCCCTGGACGGGCAATGAGCAGTTCTTC
CASSPWTGNEQFF
>.|TRBJ1-2|many|TRBV24-1
TGTGCCACCAGTGATCCCGGATATGGCTACACCTTC
CATSDPGYGYTF
>TRBD1|TRBJ2-1|few|TRBV29-1
TGCAGCGTTACAGGGGGGTCCTACAATGAGCAGTTCTTC
CSVTGGSYNEQFF
>.|TRBJ1-4|many|TRBV2
TGTGCCAGCACTGGGGGGACTAATGAAAAACTGTTTTTT
CASTGGTNEKLFF
>TRBD2|TRBJ2-5|many|TRBV3-1
TGTGCCAGCAGCCTCCGGACTAGCGGGGGGGCCGGTGAGACCCAGTACTTC
CASSLRTSGGAGETQYF
>.|TRBJ1-5|.|TRBV20-1
TGCAGTGCTTTACTACCGGGACACCAGAATCAGCCCCAGCATTTT
CSALLPGHQNQPQHF
>.|TRBJ2-1|many|TRBV25-1
TGTGCCAGCAGTGCACAGGGAGCCAATGAGCAGTTCTTC
CASSAQGANEQFF
>.|TRBJ2-1|few|TRBV19
TGTGCCAGTAGTATTGACCCGGGAACCTACAATGAGCAGTTCTTC
CASSIDPGTYNEQFF
>TRBD1|TRBJ1-2|few|TRBV9
TGTGCCAGCAGCGGCGGGACAGGGACGGGCTACACCTTC
CASSGGTGTGYTF
>TRBD1|TRBJ1-2|many|TRBV18
TGTGCCAGCTCATCGGGACAGGGGGCGGCATATGGCTACACCTTC
CASSSGQGAAYGYTF
>.|TRBJ1-5|many|TRBV19
TGTGCCAGTAGTGCCTCAGGACAGCTATACAATCAGCCCCAGCATTTT
CASSASGQLYNQPQHF
>TRBD1|TRBJ1-5|many|TRBV7-2
TGTGCCAGCAGCCAGGGGGGACAGCCCAATCAGCCCCAGCATTTT
CASSQGGQPNQPQHF
>TRBD2|TRBJ2-7|many|TRBV10-3
TGTGCCATCAGGGACCCCAGGCTGTCTAGCGGGGGGTCTTCCTACGAGCAGTACTTC
CAIRDPRLSSGGSSYEQYF
>TRBD2|TRBJ2-3|few|TRBV4-1
TGCGCCAGCAGCCAACCCAGCGGGGGGGCCATAGATACGCAGTATTTT
CASSQPSGGAIDTQYF
>TRBD1|TRBJ2-1|many|TRBV20-1
TGCAGTGCACGACGACCGGGACAGGGATACGACGATGAGCAGTTCTTC
CSARRPGQGYDDEQFF
>TRBD2|TRBJ2-5|.|TRBV12-3/TRBV12-4
TGTGCCAGCAGTTTAGCCGCGATGGGGGTAGCGGGAGTTGAATGGGAGACCCAGTACTTC
CASSLAAMGVAGVEWETQYF
>TRBD1|TRBJ1-2|many|TRBV12-3/TRBV12-4
TGTGCCAGCAGCCGACAGGGGACGTCGTATGGCTACACCTTC
CASSRQGTSYGYTF
>TRBD1|TRBJ2-1|.|TRBV7-9
TGTGCCAGCAGCTTAGGGAGGGGACAGGGGGCGTTGGATGAGCAGTTCTTC
CASSLGRGQGALDEQFF
>TRBD2|TRBJ2-5|many|TRBV24-1
TGTGCCACCTCTCCTAGCGGGAGGACCCAAGAGACCCAGTACTTC
CATSPSGRTQETQYF
>TRBD2|TRBJ2-2|.|TRBV27
TGTGCCAGCAGTTCGGGGACTAGCGCGAACACCGGGGAGCTGTTTTTT
CASSSGTSANTGELFF
>.|TRBJ1-5|many|TRBV6-2/TRBV6-3
TGTGCCAGCAGCTACCCCCGGACTGGGGGTAGGATGAATCAGCCCCAGCATTTT
CASSYPRTGGRMNQPQHF
>.|TRBJ1-2|many|TRBV2
TGTGCCAGTCAGGGGACGGGGGCGGTGGATGGCTACACCTTC
CASQGTGAVDGYTF
>TRBD1|TRBJ2-2|many|TRBV9
TGTGCCAGCAGCGTACCCAAAGACAGGGAGAACACCGGGGAGCTGTTTTTT
CASSVPKDRENTGELFF
>.|TRBJ2-4|many|TRBV18
TGTGCCAGCTCACCACAGTCGGATCAAAACATTCAGTACTTC
CASSPQSDQNIQYF
>.|TRBJ2-3|few|TRBV20-1
TGCAGTGCTAGAACGAACCAGGGATACCCGAGCACAGATACGCAGTATTTT
CSARTNQGYPSTDTQYF
>TRBD1|TRBJ2-5|many|TRBV9
TGTGCCAGCAGCGTACGGGGACAGGAGACCCAGTACTTC
CASSVRGQETQYF
>.|TRBJ1-5|few|TRBV27
TGTGCCAGCAGTTATAAGAGTTATAGCAATCAGCCCCAGCATTTT
CASSYKSYSNQPQHF
>.|TRBJ2-2|many|TRBV5-1
TGCGCCAGCAGCTTGAGATCACTACCGAACACCGGGGAGCTGTTTTTT
CASSLRSLPNTGELFF
>.|TRBJ2-7|.|TRBV28
TGTGCCAGCAGTTTAATGGGGGGCGCCTCCTACGAGCAGTACTTC
CASSLMGGASYEQYF
>.|TRBJ2-2|many|TRBV2
TGTGCCAGCAGGGGGACATCGAACACCGGGGAGCTGTTTTTT
CASRGTSNTGELFF
>TRBD1|TRBJ1-5|many|TRBV10-3
TGTGCCATCAGCCGGGACAGGGGGAGCAATCAGCCCCAGCATTTT
CAISRDRGSNQPQHF
>.|TRBJ1-6|many|TRBV5-1
TGCGCCAGCAGCTTGGGACCCCATGGGTCACCCCTCCACTTT
CASSLGPHGSPLHF
>TRBD2|TRBJ2-7|many|TRBV6-1
TGTGCCAGCAGTGAACTGAGCGGGGAGGGGCGCGAGCAGTACTTC
CASSELSGEGREQYF
>.|TRBJ2-3|many|TRBV5-1
TGCGCCAGCAGCTTCTACAGGGTTAATTCGGATACGCAGTATTTT
CASSFYRVNSDTQYF
>.|TRBJ1-5|many|TRBV7-6
TGTGCCAGCAGCTTAAAGGGCCCCGAGGGCAATCAGCCCCAGCATTTT
CASSLKGPEGNQPQHF
>TRBD2|TRBJ2-6|.|TRBV12-3/TRBV12-4
TGTGCCAGCAGACAGACTAGCGGGATTAGCTCTGGGGCCAACGTCCTGACTTTC
CASRQTSGISSGANVLTF
>TRBD1|TRBJ1-2|many|TRBV30
TGTGCCACGAGGACAGGGTCAGCCCCTAACTATGGCTACACCTTC
CATRTGSAPNYGYTF
>.|TRBJ2-7|many|TRBV12-3/TRBV12-4
TGTGCCAGCAGTTTCCCTGCACAGGGAACCTACGAGCAGTACTTC
CASSFPAQGTYEQYF
>.|TRBJ1-2|many|TRBV9
TGTGCCAGCAGCGTAGCTAAAGACGTCCTTCCTAACTATGGCTACACCTTC
CASSVAKDVLPNYGYTF
>.|TRBJ2-2|few|TRBV7-6
TGTGCCAGCAGCCCGCCCGGGCGCCAAACCGGGGAGCTGTTTTTT
CASSPPGRQTGELFF
>.|TRBJ1-2|many|TRBV7-9
TGTGCCAGCAGCTCCCCCTTACAGCTTAACTATGGCTACACCTTC
CASSSPLQLNYGYTF
>.|TRBJ2-7|.|TRBV28
TGTGCCAGCAGGTCCGTGACTCCGTTCGAGCAGTACTTC
CASRSVTPFEQYF
>TRBD1|TRBJ2-5|many|TRBV2
TGTGCCACCTGGACAGGGGGCGTTCAAGAGACCCAGTACTTC
CATWTGGVQETQYF
>.|TRBJ2-7|many|TRBV20-1
TGCAGTGCTAGGGACGACTCACACGAGCAGTACTTC
CSARDDSHEQYF
>TRBD2|TRBJ2-1|many|TRBV3-1
TGTGCCAGCAGCCAACATTGGGGACTAGTGTCAGATGAGCAGTTCTTC
CASSQHWGLVSDEQFF